Presented here are 26 T cell receptor beta chains from one specimen sequenced in a study of blood T cells in healthy people across ages. The use of a sample-barcoded 5' primer and a J-beta primer mix characterized a second PCR of 7 to 11 cycles. MiXCR, applied by TCRdb to the 5' RACE reads, yields one record per CDR3 protein. The sample contains around 800,000 distinct CDR3 sequences, roughly 26% of which appear only once. The sample was also reused in another study, on T cells of mothers and their children.

Input material: blood. The receptor set was obtained from a boy younger than 18 in good health.

This clonotype was counted only a few times. One junction end does not reproduce the germline sequence, and a read error may be involved. V is TRBV4-1 and J is TRBJ1-5; D unclear. CDR1 is MGHRA, CDR2 YSYEKL, per germline. This CDR3 has 15 residues. This CDR3 reads CASGQGRGSNQPQHF. The CDR3 DNA reads TGCGCCAGCGGCCAAGGACGAGGCTCCAATCAGCCCCAGCATTTT.

The V and J genes are TRBV19 and TRBJ2-1, with 8 bases fitting TRBD2. Per the germline V gene, CDR1 is LNHDA and CDR2 is SQIVND (reference sequence). The CDR3 has 17 residues. V lost 0 bases, J lost 4 bases, and 8 bases stayed unmatched. The CDR3, as DNA: TGTGCCAGTAGTATAGAGGCGGCTAGCGGGCCTTACAATGAGCAGTTCTTC. Translating it yields CASSIEAASGPYNEQFF.

The V and J genes are TRBV5-1 and TRBJ1-3; a weak D match, TRBD1 (5 bases). CDR3 length: 16 residues. The germline V and J ends were trimmed by 0 bases and 0 bases, with 10 bases remaining between them. Germline lookup yields CDR1 SGHRS and CDR2 YFSETQ. CDR3: CASSLVGTYSGNTIYF. CDR3 DNA: TGCGCCAGCAGCTTGGTCGGGACGTACTCTGGAAACACCATATATTTT.

The CDR3 is CAISPRLETSYNEQFF. As DNA, the CDR3 is TGTGCCATCAGTCCCCGACTAGAAACTTCCTACAATGAGCAGTTCTTC. The chain uses TRBV10-3 and TRBJ2-1; perhaps TRBD2 as D (6 bases). V lost 5 bases and J lost 1, with 15 bases in between. The CDR3 is 16 amino acids. Germline CDR1 and CDR2: ENHRY and SYGVKD.

This clonotype was counted ten times or more. The chain employs TRBV7-2 and TRBJ2-7; 12 bases match TRBD2. Germline CDR1 and CDR2: SGHTA and FQGNSA. The CDR3 consists of 14 residues. The V gene end was trimmed by 5 bases and the J gene end by 6 bases; junction bases not matched to a gene: 5. The CDR3 is CASSPRLAGAEQYF. CDR3 DNA: TGTGCCAGCAGCCCGCGACTAGCGGGGGCCGAGCAGTACTTC.

V usage is TRBV21-1 and J usage is TRBJ2-4. TRBV21-1 is classified as a pseudogene. The CDR3 consists of 15 residues. As DNA, the CDR3 is TGTGCCAGCAGCAAAGAACCTCTTGCCAAAAACATTCAGTACTTC. It codes for CASSKEPLAKNIQYF.

The chain carries TRBV20-1 and TRBJ2-1; 7 nucleotides agree with TRBD2. Germline-derived CDR1 and CDR2 are DFQATT and SNEGSKA (reference sequence). This CDR3 contains 14 residues. Unmatched junction bases numbered 6, after V lost 6 bases and J lost 1 base. The CDR3 DNA reads as TGCAGTGCCGGCGGGGGTCGGTCCTACAATGAGCAGTTCTTC. Translating gives CSAGGGRSYNEQFF.

This clonotype turned up a few times. V and J are TRBV5-1 and TRBJ2-1; D is unclear. Trimming shortened V by 1 base and J by 4 bases, and 9 bases separated the two germline ends. The CDR3 is made up of 14 amino acids. CDR1 SGHRS and CDR2 YFSETQ come from the germline V gene. The CDR3 loop is CASSLSENYNEQFF. DNA for the CDR3: TGCGCCAGCAGCTTGTCCGAGAATTACAATGAGCAGTTCTTC.

For the CDR3, the DNA is TGTGCCAGCAGTACAGGGGGCGTTCACACCGGGGAGCTGTTTTTT. Protein: CASSTGGVHTGELFF. The chain recombines TRBV12-3 or TRBV12-4 with TRBJ2-2; 9 nucleotides align to TRBD1. The CDR3 is 15 residues long. V was clipped by 5 bases and J by 3 bases; unmatched bases: 4.

This sequence joins TRBV2 and TRBJ2-1; D is ambiguous. CDR3 size: 14 residues. Trimming left V 10 bases short and J 0 bases short, with 13 bases between. CDR1 is SNHLY, CDR2 FYNNEI, per germline. The CDR3 nucleotides read TGTGCCACCGGTGAGGCAAGCTCCTACAATGAGCAGTTCTTC. The encoded protein is CATGEASSYNEQFF.

The V call is TRBV7-9, the J call TRBJ2-7, with TRBD1 identical over 7 bases. The V segment lost 8 bases and the J segment 4 bases; nucleotides outside the gene matches: 5. Germline CDR1 reads SEHNR; CDR2 reads FQNEAQ (reference sequence). There are 12 residues in the CDR3. The CDR3 nucleotides are TGTGCCAGCGGGGACAGCCTATACGAGCAGTACTTC. Residues: CASGDSLYEQYF.

The table lists this clonotype with a few counts. This sequence joins TRBV7-9 and TRBJ2-3; 7 positions agree with TRBD2. Looked up from germline, CDR1 is SEHNR and CDR2 is FQNEAQ (reference sequence). This CDR3 has 18 amino acids. The ends lost 4 bases at V and 0 bases at J; junction bases unmatched: 13. The CDR3 DNA reads as TGTGCCAGCAGCTCGTTAGCGGGCCCACTATCTAGCACAGATACGCAGTATTTT. Protein product: CASSSLAGPLSSTDTQYF.

This clonotype was counted a single time. V gene TRBV30 combines with J gene TRBJ2-6; D perhaps matches TRBD1 (6 bases). The length of the CDR3 is 15 residues. The ends were cut back, 2 bases at V and 4 bases at J, with 12 bases in the middle. Germline assignment: CDR1 GTSNPN and CDR2 SVGIG (reference sequence). The CDR3 loop is CAWSSQGYGANVLTF. The CDR3 bases are TGTGCCTGGAGTTCTCAGGGGTACGGGGCCAACGTCCTGACTTTC.

This clonotype was counted only a few times. J is TRBJ1-5 and V is TRBV19; D gene uncertain. The V gene lost 3 bases and the J gene lost 1 base, with 10 bases spanning the gap. The CDR3 has 15 residues. Germline V CDR1 and CDR2: LNHDA, SQIVND (reference sequence). CDR3 loop: CASSIKSGSNQPQHF. The CDR3, as DNA: TGTGCCAGTAGTATTAAGTCGGGGAGCAATCAGCCCCAGCATTTT.

The chain couples TRBV3-1 to TRBJ1-1, with D uncertain. CDR1 and CDR2 (germline): LGHDT, YNNKEL (reference sequence). V lost 0 bases, J lost 5 bases, and 7 bases lay in between. CDR3 length: 13 residues. This CDR3 reads CASSQDMGTEAFF. CDR3 nucleotides: TGTGCCAGCAGCCAAGATATGGGTACTGAAGCTTTCTTT. The variable domain in full, completed from reference TRBV3-1 and TRBJ1-1, reads DTAVSQTPKYLVTQMGNDKSIKCEQNLGHDTMYWYKQDSKKFLKIMFSYNNKELIINETVPNRFSPKSPDKAHLNLHINSLELGDSAVYFCASSQDMGTEAFFGQGTRLTVV.

The V gene is TRBV18, the J gene TRBJ1-1; D unclear. The CDR3 totals 16 residues. V shed 2 bases and J shed 0 bases, with 13 bases lying between them. Germline loops: CDR1 KGHSH, CDR2 LQKENI. This CDR3 reads CASSPGLETMNTEAFF. CDR3 DNA sequence: TGTGCCAGCTCACCAGGGTTGGAGACCATGAACACTGAAGCTTTCTTT.

This clonotype was seen more than once but under ten times. The chain carries TRBV14 and TRBJ1-2; unclear D gene. Germline assignment: CDR1 SGHDN and CDR2 FVKESK. Deletions cut 1 base from V and 8 bases from J, with 17 bases between. The CDR3 spans 15 residues. The CDR3 is CASSQASGPSRGYTF. As DNA, the CDR3 is TGTGCCAGCAGCCAAGCTTCCGGGCCTTCAAGGGGCTACACCTTC. Full variable domain (outside the CDR3, taken from reference TRBV14 and TRBJ1-2): EAGVTQFPSHSVIEKGQTVTLRCDPISGHDNLYWYRRVMGKEIKFLLHFVKESKQDESGMPNNRFLAERTGGTYSTLKVQPAELEDSGVYFCASSQASGPSRGYTFGSGTRLTVV.

The genes are TRBV12-3 or TRBV12-4 and TRBJ1-1; 7 bases agree with TRBD1. The CDR3 runs to 18 residues. V lost 6 bases, J lost 1 base, and 17 bases stayed unmatched. The CDR3 is CASRLLTILGQRNTEAFF. CDR3 nucleotides: TGTGCCAGCAGACTCCTCACCATATTGGGACAGCGGAACACTGAAGCTTTCTTT.

This clonotype was counted between two and nine times. This chain uses TRBV21-1 with TRBJ2-4; the table's D call, TRBD2, was not checked against the DNA. TRBV21-1 is a pseudogene. The CDR3 spans 20 residues. The CDR3, as DNA: TGTGCCAGCAGCACTCGGACTAGCGGGGCCCAAGATTTAGCCAAAAACATTCAGTACTTC. The encoded protein is CASSTRTSGAQDLAKNIQYF.

Only a few counts were recorded for this clonotype. The J gene is TRBJ2-1, the V gene TRBV29-1; 10 nucleotides align to TRBD2. The CDR3 totals 15 residues. CDR1 SQVTM and CDR2 ANQGSEA come from the germline V gene. Trimming removed 0 bases from V and 7 bases from J; junction bases left unmatched: 6. The CDR3 nucleotides are TGCAGCGTTGAAGAAAGAGCGGGGGGGCCTAATGAGCAGTTCTTC. Translation gives CSVEERAGGPNEQFF.

This sequence joins TRBV28 and TRBJ2-3; the match to TRBD1 covers 8 bases. The CDR3 loop spans 16 amino acids. CDR1 and CDR2 from the germline V gene are MDHEN and SYDVKM. V trimming: 6 bases; J trimming: 6 bases; junction bases outside the gene matches: 14. The CDR3 loop reads CASSASGGGGTDTQYF. Written as DNA, the CDR3 is TGTGCCAGCAGCGCCTCAGGGGGCGGAGGAACCGATACGCAGTATTTT.

The chain employs TRBV6-5 and TRBJ2-5; D could derive from TRBD1 or TRBD2 (6 bases each). Germline CDR1 MNHEY, CDR2 SVGAGI. Trimming cost V 0 bases and J 4 bases, with 15 bases left between them. CDR3 size: 16 residues. CDR3 sequence: CASSYSITGAPETQYF. CDR3 coding DNA: TGTGCCAGCAGTTACTCCATCACGGGGGCCCCAGAGACCCAGTACTTC.

In this sample, this clonotype turned up a few times. The V and J genes are TRBV7-6 and TRBJ2-7; D is possibly TRBD1 (6 bases). The length of the CDR3 is 13 residues. Germline V gives CDR1 SGHVS, CDR2 FNYEAQ. V was cut by 4 bases and J by 5 bases, with 12 bases left in between. CDR3 sequence reads: CASSSWDTHEQYF. CDR3 nucleotides: TGTGCCAGCAGCTCCTGGGACACCCACGAGCAGTACTTC.

J is TRBJ2-7 and V is TRBV12-3 or TRBV12-4; D not certain. Trimming removed 2 bases from V and 0 bases from J, with 8 bases in between. CDR3 length: 14 residues. CDR3 coding DNA: TGTGCCAGCAGTTTAAGGTCCTACTCCTACGAGCAGTACTTC. It codes for CASSLRSYSYEQYF.

With regard to this clonotype: Its ends do not fully match the called genes, so a read error is possible. The V call is TRBV20-1, the J call TRBJ1-4, with D hard to call. Looked up from germline, CDR1 is DFQATT and CDR2 is SNEGSKA (reference sequence). The CDR3 covers 12 residues. In nucleotides, the CDR3 is TGCAGTGCTAGGGAAACCATTGAAAGACTGTTTTTT. It codes for CSARETIERLFF.

V gene TRBV12-3 or TRBV12-4 combines with J gene TRBJ1-2, with D maybe TRBD1 (5 bases). CDR3 length equals 13 residues. The V end lost 6 bases, the J end lost 6 bases, and 14 bases lay between the germline ends. The DNA for the CDR3 is TGTGCCAGCAGCCCAGGGAGGGTCGATGGCTACACCTTC. Translated: CASSPGRVDGYTF.